One TCR beta chain is described in this entry. Its antigen remains unknown. This sample is part of a study of T cell responses to AZD1222 COVID-19 vaccine. Study-wide findings and caveats: Spike-wide coverage was observed for vaccine-associated CD4 TCRs, with dominant responses at 160-218 and 743-854. Most donors were white British, females outnumbered males, and clonal diversity was possibly underestimated. Repertoire samples came only from after the peak T cell response.

Clones were read by immunoSEQ multiplex PCR, and TCRdb kept only the in-frame ones, dropping some. The sample yields tens of thousands of clones, 87% seen once. This CDR3 comprises 12 residues. Per the germline V gene, CDR1 is SGHTA and CDR2 is FQGNSA. The V end was cut by 5 bases, the J end by 4 bases, with 7 bases between. The receptor's source is an adult in good health. The sequencing used peripheral blood, collected on day 0 of AZD1222 vaccination. The V gene is TRBV7-2, the J gene TRBJ2-3, with D unclear. The CDR3 sequence is CASSRSSDTQYF. The CDR3 DNA reads TGTGCCAGCAGCCGGTCCTCAGATACGCAGTATTTT.